This T cell receptor beta chain was sequenced for a study of blood T cell repertoires in COVID-19. Study context: Samples representing acute and convalescent COVID-19 were sourced from the United States, Italy and Spain. PBMCs, B-cell-depleted T cells, or T cells provided the cDNA or gDNA that made up the material.

Trimming removed 3 bases from V and 6 bases from J, with 12 bases in between. Germline V gene sequence: CDR1 LGHDT, CDR2 YNNKEL (reference sequence). The CDR3 consists of 15 residues. How the authors handled the data: Amplification with reference gene primers provided the estimates of nucleated cell counts. Assay used: immunoSEQ multiplex PCR; TCRdb lists only in-frame clones, some missing. V and J calls plus clone size are reproduced from that table; the DNA served to infer D and trimming. The repertoire has over 200,000 clones, around 82% of them found once; the top ten carry 4.5% to 6.5%. This receptor was obtained from a man aged 80 or over with acute or convalescent COVID-19. The specimen was peripheral blood. The chain recombines TRBV3-1 (or the pseudogene TRBV3-2) with TRBJ2-6, with D maybe TRBD2 (6 bases). CDR3 coding DNA: TGTGCCAGCAGCCACGGGACTTTAACGGCCAACGTCCTGACTTTC. Its protein product is CASSHGTLTANVLTF.